The source of this T cell receptor (beta chain) is a study of blood T cell repertoires in COVID-19. Study as a whole: COVID-19 samples collected from the United States, Italy and Spain covered acute and convalescent phases. PBMCs, B-cell-depleted T cells, or T cells provided the cDNA or gDNA that made up the material.

Authors' data handling: Estimation of nucleated cell counts relied on the amplification of reference gene primers. The method was immunoSEQ multiplex PCR; TCRdb's version includes in-frame clones alone and lacks a portion of them. V and J calls and clone size follow that table, whereas D and trimming were derived from the DNA. Here the sample spans some 220,000 clones, 75% to 85% being singletons. Trimming removed 6 bases from V and 8 bases from J, with 14 bases in between. Germline CDR1 and CDR2: MDHEN and SYDVKM. CDR3 length equals 14 residues. The source material was peripheral blood. This sequence originates from a human donor in a cohort sampled during active COVID-19. The gene calls are TRBV28 and TRBJ1-6, with D perhaps TRBD1 (6 bases). In DNA, the CDR3 is TGTGCCAGCAGGCAACAGGGAGAGGATTCACCCCTCCACTTT. As protein: CASRQQGEDSPLHF.